This passage covers 30 T cell receptor beta chains from one sample sequenced in a study of cytomegalovirus exposure and HLA in healthy donors. Produced via immunoSEQ multiplex PCR; TCRdb's table is partial and in-frame only. Among 210,000 or so clones listed, about 86% were seen once. The sample taken for sequencing was PBMCs. The source of these receptors is a woman aged 18-29 years in good health and CMV-seronegative.

The chain recombines TRBV25-1 with TRBJ2-1; tentative D call: TRBD2 (5 bases). V was shortened by 3 bases and J by 3 bases, with 12 bases between the two germline ends. The CDR3 runs to 15 residues. Looked up from germline, CDR1 is MGHDK and CDR2 is SYGVNS. This CDR3 is CASSDTGNLYNEQFF. The CDR3 coding sequence is TGTGCCAGCAGTGATACGGGGAACCTCTACAATGAGCAGTTCTTC. The whole variable domain, filled in from reference TRBV25-1 and TRBJ2-1, reads EADIYQTPRYLVIGTGKKITLECSQTMGHDKMYWYQQDPGMELHLIHYSYGVNSTEKGDLSSESTVSRIRTEHFPLTLESARPSHTSQYLCASSDTGNLYNEQFFGPGTRLTVL.

This sequence joins TRBV6-1 and TRBJ1-5; a weak D match, TRBD1 (5 bases). The germline V gene has CDR1 MNHNS and CDR2 SASEGT. The CDR3 is made up of 15 amino acids. The V gene lost 2 bases and the J gene lost 6 bases, with 14 bases spanning the gap. The CDR3 nucleotides read TGTGCCAGCAGTGAAAACAGCGGGGGGGGTCAGCCCCAGCATTTT. This sequence encodes CASSENSGGGQPQHF.

The chain links TRBV9 to TRBJ2-1; weak D call: TRBD2 (5 bases). The V end lost 0 bases, the J end lost 0 bases, and 13 bases lay between the germline ends. Germline V CDR1 and CDR2: SGDLS, YYNGEE. The CDR3 consists of 17 residues. CDR3 loop: CASSVDGIPSSYNEQFF. Written as DNA, the CDR3 is TGTGCCAGCAGCGTAGACGGGATCCCGAGCTCCTACAATGAGCAGTTCTTC.

V gene TRBV6-1 combines with J gene TRBJ2-7; TRBD2 matches 8 bases. CDR1 is MNHNS and CDR2 is SASEGT in the germline V gene. The CDR3 is 15 residues long. The V gene end was trimmed by 4 bases and the J gene end by 1 base; junction bases not matched to a gene: 6. This CDR3 is CASSGPTSASYEQYF. The CDR3 DNA is TGTGCCAGCAGTGGTCCGACTAGCGCTTCCTACGAGCAGTACTTC.

This chain joins TRBV2 and TRBJ2-3; 14 nucleotides agree with TRBD2. Losses at the gene ends were 2 bases for V and 6 bases for J; bases not matched to a gene: 10. This CDR3 spans 18 amino acids. CDR1 SNHLY and CDR2 FYNNEI come from the germline V gene. CDR3 amino acids: CASSELVGLAGDEDTQYF. The CDR3 nucleotides are TGTGCCAGCAGTGAACTCGTGGGACTAGCGGGAGACGAGGATACGCAGTATTTT.

This CDR3 is CASSWGLAGAYNEQFF. DNA of the CDR3: TGCGCCAGCAGCTGGGGACTAGCGGGAGCCTACAATGAGCAGTTCTTC. The chain carries TRBV5-1 and TRBJ2-1; 14 nucleotides align to TRBD2. This CDR3 comprises 16 residues. Germline CDR1 reads SGHRS; CDR2 reads YFSETQ. V trimming: 3 bases; J trimming: 2 bases; junction bases outside the gene matches: 1.

This chain connects TRBV5-1 to TRBJ2-3; D is possibly TRBD1 (6 bases). This CDR3 is built from 16 residues. Germline V gene sequence: CDR1 SGHRS, CDR2 YFSETQ. V shed 4 bases and J shed 1 base, with 16 bases lying between them. The CDR3 spells CASSPGPSGGTDTQYF. CDR3 bases: TGCGCCAGCAGCCCCGGACCGTCAGGGGGCACAGATACGCAGTATTTT.

The chain links TRBV15 to TRBJ1-5; perhaps TRBD1 as D (5 bases). Between the trimmed V and J ends, which lost 1 base and 11 bases, there was a span of 21 bases. CDR3 length equals 16 residues. The germline V gene has CDR1 LNHNV and CDR2 YYDKDF (reference sequence). CDR3 nucleotide sequence: TGTGCCACCAGCAGAGCTACGGACGGTCCACAAGGGGCCCAGCATTTT. It encodes CATSRATDGPQGAQHF.

The genes are TRBV6-1 and TRBJ1-5; D uncertain. The length of the CDR3 is 15 residues. Per the germline V gene, CDR1 is MNHNS and CDR2 is SASEGT. Trimming took off 2 bases at V and 0 bases at J, with 8 bases between the two ends. CDR3 in amino acids: CASSEPVSSNQPQHF. CDR3 bases: TGTGCCAGCAGTGAACCAGTCTCTAGCAATCAGCCCCAGCATTTT.

This CDR3 reads CASTSGGNTEAFF. CDR3 sequence (DNA): TGTGCCAGCACCTCCGGGGGGAACACTGAAGCTTTCTTT. The gene calls are TRBV5-8 and TRBJ1-1, with D maybe TRBD1 (5 bases). The V end lost 6 bases, the J end lost 1 base, and 10 bases lay between the germline ends. The CDR3 length is 13 residues. From germline, CDR1 is SGHTS and CDR2 YDEGEE.

V and J are TRBV27 and TRBJ2-1; TRBD2 aligns across 13 bases. V shed 8 bases, J shed 5 bases, and the junction held 0 bases outside the gene matches. This CDR3 region has 13 residues. Germline V gives CDR1 MNHEY, CDR2 SMNVEV (reference sequence). CDR3 amino acids: CASGTSGNNEQFF. CDR3 coding DNA: TGTGCCAGCGGGACTAGCGGGAACAATGAGCAGTTCTTC.

The genes are TRBV4-1 and TRBJ1-2; D remains unclear. CDR1 is MGHRA, CDR2 YSYEKL, per germline. This CDR3 region has 16 residues. The V end lost 0 bases, the J end lost 10 bases, and 21 bases lay between the germline ends. As DNA, the CDR3 is TGCGCCAGCAGCCAAGAATTAAAGGCTACCCCTAGTACCTACACCTTC. Translated: CASSQELKATPSTYTF.

This clone came up once. The chain links TRBV4-1 to TRBJ2-3; D possibly corresponds to TRBD2 (5 bases). Germline V gives CDR1 MGHRA, CDR2 YSYEKL. V lost 4 bases and J 0 bases, leaving 14 bases between the germline ends. This CDR3 has 16 amino acids. CDR3 sequence reads: CASSPFSSLSTDTQYF. DNA of the CDR3: TGCGCCAGCAGCCCTTTTTCTAGCCTAAGCACAGATACGCAGTATTTT.

V usage is TRBV28 and J usage is TRBJ1-5; the match to TRBD1 covers 8 bases. CDR1 and CDR2 from the germline V gene are MDHEN and SYDVKM. The CDR3 spans 18 residues. V lost 3 bases and J lost 2; bases outside the gene matches: 12. This chain's CDR3 is CASSFRSGLTGGNQPQHF. The DNA of the CDR3 is TGTGCCAGCAGTTTTCGGAGTGGGTTGACAGGGGGCAATCAGCCCCAGCATTTT. Full variable domain (remainder filled in from reference TRBV28 and TRBJ1-5): DVKVTQSSRYLVKRTGEKVFLECVQDMDHENMFWYRQDPGLGLRLIYFSYDVKMKEKGDIPEGYSVSREKKERFSLILESASTNQTSMYLCASSFRSGLTGGNQPQHFGDGTRLSIL.

The chain uses TRBV28 and TRBJ1-1, with TRBD1 matching 7 bases. This CDR3 has 14 residues. J was trimmed by 4 bases and V by 3 bases; bases with no gene match: 5. Germline lookup yields CDR1 MDHEN and CDR2 SYDVKM. The CDR3 spells CASSFGSGGTEAFF. The CDR3 coding sequence is TGTGCCAGCAGTTTTGGATCAGGGGGCACTGAAGCTTTCTTT.

The chain couples TRBV6-4 to TRBJ2-1, with TRBD2 identical over 10 bases. Germline lookup yields CDR1 MRHNA and CDR2 SNTAGT. J lost 8 bases, V lost 5 bases, and 9 bases had no gene match. This CDR3 is 15 amino acids long. The CDR3 is CASSPQAGGQDEQFF. The CDR3 coding sequence is TGTGCCAGCAGTCCCCAAGCGGGAGGGCAGGATGAGCAGTTCTTC.

The chain has TRBV9 and TRBJ2-1, with 10 bases lining up with TRBD2. The CDR3 sequence is 15 residues long. Germline CDR1 reads SGDLS; CDR2 reads YYNGEE. V shed 4 bases, J shed 4 bases, and the junction held 5 bases outside the gene matches. The CDR3 spells CASSPLAGKYNEQFF. The CDR3 DNA reads as TGTGCCAGCAGCCCACTAGCGGGAAAGTACAATGAGCAGTTCTTC. Based on the CDR3 plus reference TRBV9 and TRBJ2-1, the full variable domain is DSGVTQTPKHLITATGQRVTLRCSPRSGDLSVYWYQQSLDQGLQFLIQYYNGEERAKGNILERFSAQQFPDLHSELNLSSLELGDSALYFCASSPLAGKYNEQFFGPGTRLTVL.

This chain uses TRBV27 with TRBJ2-5; the match to TRBD1 covers 7 bases. CDR3 length equals 15 residues. Looked up from germline, CDR1 is MNHEY and CDR2 is SMNVEV (reference sequence). V was clipped by 0 bases and J by 2 bases; unmatched bases: 3. CDR3 amino acids: CASSLSWDRQETQYF. CDR3 DNA: TGTGCCAGCAGTTTATCGTGGGACAGACAAGAGACCCAGTACTTC.

The chain is built from TRBV9 and TRBJ2-5, with TRBD2 matching over 11 bases. CDR1 and CDR2 (germline): SGDLS, YYNGEE. CDR3 size: 15 residues. V dropped 3 bases and J dropped 5; count of bases not matched to a gene: 6. The CDR3 here is CASSASGRSEETQYF. CDR3 sequence (DNA): TGTGCCAGCAGCGCTAGCGGGAGGTCGGAGGAGACCCAGTACTTC.

The chain carries TRBV10-2 and TRBJ2-3, with 12 bases fitting TRBD2. The CDR3 contains 14 residues. V dropped 7 bases and J dropped 6; count of bases not matched to a gene: 5. CDR1 and CDR2 from the germline V gene are WSHSY and SAAADI. DNA of the CDR3: TGCGCCAGCACGCCTAGCGGGAGGGGTGATACGCAGTATTTT. Protein sequence: CASTPSGRGDTQYF.

The V gene is TRBV7-2, the J gene TRBJ2-7; D is unresolved. Germline CDR1 is SGHTA and CDR2 is FQGNSA. This CDR3 has 14 amino acids. Trimming removed 1 base from V and 5 bases from J, with 12 bases in between. CDR3 bases: TGTGCCAGCAGCTTAGTGACGAGCGCCGACGAGCAGTACTTC. It codes for CASSLVTSADEQYF. Combining the CDR3 with reference TRBV7-2 and TRBJ2-7 gives the whole variable domain GAGVSQSPSNKVTEKGKDVELRCDPISGHTALYWYRQSLGQGLEFLIYFQGNSAPDKSGLPSDRFSAERTGGSVSTLTIQRTQQEDSAVYLCASSLVTSADEQYFGPGTRLTVT.

The V gene is TRBV5-1, the J gene TRBJ1-1; 7 bases line up with TRBD1. The CDR3 runs to 14 residues. V gave up 4 bases and J gave up 2 bases; unmatched junction bases: 5. CDR1 SGHRS and CDR2 YFSETQ come from the germline V gene. This CDR3 reads CASSQTGINTEAFF. In DNA, the CDR3 is TGCGCCAGCAGCCAGACAGGGATTAACACTGAAGCTTTCTTT.

This clone was found a few times. This same CDR3 is encoded by further DNA sequences in the sample. This chain uses TRBV28 with TRBJ2-7; TRBD1 matches at 12 bases. The CDR3 runs 14 residues. The ends lost 4 bases at V and 5 bases at J; junction bases unmatched: 3. From germline, CDR1 is MDHEN and CDR2 SYDVKM. The CDR3 region has the DNA TGTGCCAGCAGTTACGGGACAGGGGGCCACGAGCAGTACTTC. It encodes CASSYGTGGHEQYF.

The chain uses TRBV29-1 and TRBJ2-5; TRBD1 is a possible D gene (5 bases). V was clipped by 0 bases and J by 2 bases, with 13 bases between them. The CDR3 extends over 15 amino acids. Germline V gene lookup returns CDR1 SQVTM and CDR2 ANQGSEA. CDR3: CSVEDPGLAQETQYF. As DNA, the CDR3 is TGCAGCGTTGAAGATCCAGGGCTGGCGCAAGAGACCCAGTACTTC. The variable domain in full, with the rest retrieved from reference TRBV29-1 and TRBJ2-5, is SAVISQKPSRDICQRGTSLTIQCQVDSQVTMMFWYRQQPGQSLTLIATANQGSEATYESGFVIDKFPISRPNLTFSTLTVSNMSPEDSSIYLCSVEDPGLAQETQYFGPGTRLLVL.

V gene TRBV2 combines with J gene TRBJ1-1; D unclear. CDR1 and CDR2 (germline): SNHLY, FYNNEI. CDR3 length equals 12 residues. Deletions cut 8 bases from V and 7 bases from J, with 14 bases between. The CDR3 protein is CASGVGVGEAFF. CDR3 DNA: TGTGCCAGCGGAGTCGGGGTAGGTGAAGCTTTCTTT.

This clone has just a few counts. The genes are TRBV7-3 and TRBJ2-7; 7 nucleotides agree with TRBD2. Germline V gene data show CDR1 as SGHTA and CDR2 as FQGTGA. The CDR3 runs to 13 residues. V lost 3 bases and J lost 6; bases outside the gene matches: 5. The CDR3 bases are TGTGCCAGCAGCTTCGGCTCTAGCGGCGAGCAGTACTTC. As protein: CASSFGSSGEQYF.

The gene calls are TRBV19 and TRBJ2-2; D not certain. V dropped 0 bases and J dropped 3 bases, with 5 bases sitting between them. CDR1 and CDR2 (germline): LNHDA, SQIVND (reference sequence). There are 14 residues in the CDR3. Written as DNA, the CDR3 is TGTGCCAGTAGTATAGAGCGATACACCGGGGAGCTGTTTTTT. It specifies CASSIERYTGELFF. Full variable domain (rest looked up from reference TRBV19 and TRBJ2-2): DGGITQSPKYLFRKEGQNVTLSCEQNLNHDAMYWYRQDPGQGLRLIYYSQIVNDFQKGDIAEGYSVSREKKESFPLTVTSAQKNPTAFYLCASSIERYTGELFFGEGSRLTVL.

Details on this clone: The identical CDR3 is also encoded by other nucleotide sequences in the sample. The V gene is TRBV2, the J gene TRBJ1-5; weak D call: TRBD1 (5 bases). The V gene lost 6 bases and the J gene lost 1 base, with 10 bases spanning the gap. CDR1 and CDR2 (germline): SNHLY, FYNNEI. The CDR3 extends over 14 amino acids. The CDR3 protein is CASSGGHSNQPQHF. CDR3 nucleotide sequence: TGTGCCAGCAGCGGGGGTCACAGCAATCAGCCCCAGCATTTT.

V and J are TRBV11-2 and TRBJ2-7; D remains ambiguous. The CDR3 contains 12 residues. V was clipped by 4 bases and J by 7 bases, with 11 bases between them. CDR1 SGHAT and CDR2 FQNNGV come from the germline V gene. The CDR3 reads CASSSIPREQYF. The CDR3 bases are TGTGCCAGCAGCTCTATCCCCAGGGAGCAGTACTTC.

This chain links TRBV7-8 with TRBJ2-7; the D gene is possibly TRBD2 (5 bases). Germline V lookup: CDR1 SGHVS, CDR2 FQNEAQ. Trimming stripped 5 bases from V and 2 bases from J, with 16 bases between. The CDR3 has 15 residues. CDR3: CASSVLGRGTYEQYF. DNA for the CDR3: TGTGCCAGCAGCGTACTCGGTCGGGGAACCTACGAGCAGTACTTC.